This T cell receptor beta chain was sequenced during a study of T cell changes during pregnancy in multiple sclerosis. The data were produced by immunoSEQ multiplex PCR, yet TCRdb's version contains in-frame clones alone and is incomplete. The table has fewer than 85,000 clones, roughly 92% seen once. The CDR3 loop spans 15 amino acids. The junction had 13 bases not matched to a gene; V was cut back by 2 bases and J by 7 bases. Germline-derived CDR1 and CDR2 are GTSNPN and SVGIG (reference sequence). Source: peripheral blood, taken in the first trimester of pregnancy. The V gene is TRBV30, the J gene TRBJ2-7; TRBD2 aligns across 8 bases. The receptor was isolated from a female donor in good health, enrolled as a control in a pregnancy study. The CDR3 DNA sequence: TGTGCCTGGAGTCGAGGCGGGGGGCGACGTTGGGAGCAGTACTTC. Its translation is CAWSRGGGRRWEQYF.